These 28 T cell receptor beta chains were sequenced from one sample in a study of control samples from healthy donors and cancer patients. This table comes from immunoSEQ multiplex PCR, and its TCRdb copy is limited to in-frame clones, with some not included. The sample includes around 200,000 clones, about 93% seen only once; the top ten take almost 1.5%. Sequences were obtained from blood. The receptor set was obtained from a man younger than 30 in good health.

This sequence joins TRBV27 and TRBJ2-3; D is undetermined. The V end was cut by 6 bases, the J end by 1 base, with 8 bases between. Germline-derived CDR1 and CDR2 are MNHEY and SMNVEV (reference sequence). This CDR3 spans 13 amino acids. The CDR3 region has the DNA TGTGCCAGCAGAAGCCAGGGCACAGATACGCAGTATTTT. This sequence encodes CASRSQGTDTQYF.

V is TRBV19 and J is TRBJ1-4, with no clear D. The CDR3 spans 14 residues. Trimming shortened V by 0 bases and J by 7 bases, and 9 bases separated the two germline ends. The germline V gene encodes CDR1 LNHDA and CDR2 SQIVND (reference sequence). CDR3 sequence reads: CASSIDTSGEKLFF. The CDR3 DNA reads TGTGCCAGTAGTATAGATACGAGTGGTGAAAAACTGTTTTTT.

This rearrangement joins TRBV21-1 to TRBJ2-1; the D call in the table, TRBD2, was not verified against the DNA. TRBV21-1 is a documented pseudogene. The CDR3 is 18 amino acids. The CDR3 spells CASTPGLAVHLSYNEQFF. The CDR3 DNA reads TGTGCCAGCACCCCGGGACTAGCGGTACATCTCTCCTACAATGAGCAGTTCTTC.

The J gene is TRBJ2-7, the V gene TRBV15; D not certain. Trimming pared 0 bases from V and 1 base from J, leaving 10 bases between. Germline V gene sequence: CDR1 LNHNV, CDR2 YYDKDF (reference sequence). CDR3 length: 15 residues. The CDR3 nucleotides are TGTGCCACCAGCAGAGAACGTACCCTATCCTACGAGCAGTACTTC. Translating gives CATSRERTLSYEQYF.

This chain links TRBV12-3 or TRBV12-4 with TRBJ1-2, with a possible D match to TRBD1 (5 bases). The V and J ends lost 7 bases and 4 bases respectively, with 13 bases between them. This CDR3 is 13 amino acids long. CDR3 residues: CASTAGPFYGYTF. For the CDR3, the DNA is TGTGCCAGCACGGCAGGGCCGTTCTATGGCTACACCTTC.

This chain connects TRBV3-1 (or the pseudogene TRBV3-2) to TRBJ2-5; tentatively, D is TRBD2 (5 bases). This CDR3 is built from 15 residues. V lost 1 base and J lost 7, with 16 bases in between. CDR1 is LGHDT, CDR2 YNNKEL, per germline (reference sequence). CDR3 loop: CASSQGGNWAGTQYF. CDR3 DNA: TGTGCCAGCAGCCAAGGAGGGAATTGGGCCGGGACCCAGTACTTC.

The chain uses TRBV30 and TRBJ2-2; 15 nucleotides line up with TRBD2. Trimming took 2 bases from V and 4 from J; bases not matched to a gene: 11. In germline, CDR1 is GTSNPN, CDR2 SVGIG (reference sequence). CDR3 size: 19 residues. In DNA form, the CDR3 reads TGTGCCTGGAGTCCCGCTAGGACTAGCGGGGGGGCCGGCACCGGGGAGCTGTTTTTT. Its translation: CAWSPARTSGGAGTGELFF.

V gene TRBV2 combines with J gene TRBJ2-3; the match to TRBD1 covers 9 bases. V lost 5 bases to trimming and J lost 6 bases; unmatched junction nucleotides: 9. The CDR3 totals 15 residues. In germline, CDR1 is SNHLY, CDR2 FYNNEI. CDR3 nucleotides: TGTGCCAGCAGTCTGGGACAGGGCTCCACGGATACGCAGTATTTT. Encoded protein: CASSLGQGSTDTQYF.

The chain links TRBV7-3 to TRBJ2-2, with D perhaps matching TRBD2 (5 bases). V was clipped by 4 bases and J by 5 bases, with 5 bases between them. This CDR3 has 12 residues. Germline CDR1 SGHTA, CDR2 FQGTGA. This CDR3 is CASSSGTGELFF. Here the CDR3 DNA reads TGTGCCAGCAGCTCGGGAACCGGGGAGCTGTTTTTT.

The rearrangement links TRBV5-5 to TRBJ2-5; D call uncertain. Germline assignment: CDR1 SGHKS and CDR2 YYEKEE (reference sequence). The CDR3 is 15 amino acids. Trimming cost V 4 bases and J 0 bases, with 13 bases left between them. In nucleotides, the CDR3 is TGTGCCAGCAGCACGTCCCTCAGAGACCAAGAGACCCAGTACTTC. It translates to CASSTSLRDQETQYF. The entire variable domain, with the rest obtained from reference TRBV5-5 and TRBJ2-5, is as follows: DAGVTQSPTHLIKTRGQQVTLRCSPISGHKSVSWYQQVLGQGPQFIFQYYEKEERGRGNFPDRFSARQFPNYSSELNVNALLLGDSALYLCASSTSLRDQETQYFGPGTRLLVL.

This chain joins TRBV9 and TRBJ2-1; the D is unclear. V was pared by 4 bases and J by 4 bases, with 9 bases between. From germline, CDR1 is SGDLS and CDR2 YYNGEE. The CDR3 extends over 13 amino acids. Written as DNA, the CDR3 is TGTGCCAGCAGCCCCGACGGTTACAATGAGCAGTTCTTC. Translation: CASSPDGYNEQFF.

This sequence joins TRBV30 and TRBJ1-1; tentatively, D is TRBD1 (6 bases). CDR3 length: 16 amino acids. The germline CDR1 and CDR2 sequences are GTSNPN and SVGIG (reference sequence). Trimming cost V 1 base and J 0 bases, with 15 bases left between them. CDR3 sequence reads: CAWSGSQGWVNTEAFF. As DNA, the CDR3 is TGTGCCTGGAGTGGCTCACAGGGATGGGTGAACACTGAAGCTTTCTTT.

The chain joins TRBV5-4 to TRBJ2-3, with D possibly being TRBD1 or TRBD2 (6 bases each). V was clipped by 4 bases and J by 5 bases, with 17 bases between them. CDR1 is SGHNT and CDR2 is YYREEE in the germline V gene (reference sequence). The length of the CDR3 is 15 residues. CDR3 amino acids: CASSLGGPGRDTQYF. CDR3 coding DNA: TGTGCCAGCAGCCTTGGGGGCCCCGGGAGAGATACGCAGTATTTT.

The CDR3, as DNA: TGTGCCAGCTCACCGGGGGCTCTTACTAATGAAAAACTGTTTTTT. The encoded protein is CASSPGALTNEKLFF. The rearrangement uses TRBV18 and TRBJ1-4; a possible D gene is TRBD1 (6 bases). Trimming removed 3 bases from V and 2 bases from J, with 10 bases in between. Germline V lookup: CDR1 KGHSH, CDR2 LQKENI. This CDR3 is built from 15 residues.

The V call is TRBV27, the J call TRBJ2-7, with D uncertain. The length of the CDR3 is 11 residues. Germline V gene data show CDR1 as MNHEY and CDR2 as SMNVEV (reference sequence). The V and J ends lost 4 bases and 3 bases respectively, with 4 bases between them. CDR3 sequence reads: CASSSYYEQYF. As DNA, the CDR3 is TGTGCCAGCAGTTCGTACTACGAGCAGTACTTC.

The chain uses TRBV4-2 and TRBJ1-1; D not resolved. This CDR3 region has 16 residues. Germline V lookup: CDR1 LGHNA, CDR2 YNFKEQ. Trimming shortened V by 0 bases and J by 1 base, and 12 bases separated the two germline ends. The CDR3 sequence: CASSQDVGQANTEAFF. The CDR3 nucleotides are TGTGCCAGCAGCCAAGATGTTGGGCAGGCGAACACTGAAGCTTTCTTT.

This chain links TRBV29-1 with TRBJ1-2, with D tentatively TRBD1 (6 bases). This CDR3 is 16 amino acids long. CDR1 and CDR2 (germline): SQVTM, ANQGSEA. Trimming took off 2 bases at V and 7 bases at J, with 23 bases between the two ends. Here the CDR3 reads CSVENALNRVRCGYTF. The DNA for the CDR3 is TGCAGCGTTGAAAATGCCCTGAACAGGGTTCGGTGTGGCTACACCTTC.

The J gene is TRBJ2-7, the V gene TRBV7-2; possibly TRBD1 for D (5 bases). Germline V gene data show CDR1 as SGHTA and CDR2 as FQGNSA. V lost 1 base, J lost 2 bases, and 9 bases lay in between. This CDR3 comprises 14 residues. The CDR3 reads CASSLETGPYEQYF. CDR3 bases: TGTGCCAGCAGCTTAGAAACAGGTCCCTACGAGCAGTACTTC.

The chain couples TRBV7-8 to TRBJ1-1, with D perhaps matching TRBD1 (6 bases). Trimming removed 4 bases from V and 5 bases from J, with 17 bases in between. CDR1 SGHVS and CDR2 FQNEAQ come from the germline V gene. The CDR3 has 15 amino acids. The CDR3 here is CASSSRSPGETEAFF. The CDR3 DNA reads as TGTGCCAGCAGCTCGCGCAGTCCAGGGGAGACTGAAGCTTTCTTT.

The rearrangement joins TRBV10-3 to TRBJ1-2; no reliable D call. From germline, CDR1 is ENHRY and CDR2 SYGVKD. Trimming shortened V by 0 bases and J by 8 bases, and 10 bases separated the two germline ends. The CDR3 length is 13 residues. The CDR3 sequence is CAISESRGPGYTF. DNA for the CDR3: TGTGCCATCAGTGAGTCGAGAGGGCCAGGCTACACCTTC.

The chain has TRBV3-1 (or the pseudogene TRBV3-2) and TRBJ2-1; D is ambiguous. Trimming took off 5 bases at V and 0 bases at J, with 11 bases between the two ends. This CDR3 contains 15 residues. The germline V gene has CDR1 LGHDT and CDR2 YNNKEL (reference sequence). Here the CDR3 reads CASSSTRSSYNEQFF. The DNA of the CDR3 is TGTGCCAGCAGCTCGACTCGGAGCTCCTACAATGAGCAGTTCTTC.

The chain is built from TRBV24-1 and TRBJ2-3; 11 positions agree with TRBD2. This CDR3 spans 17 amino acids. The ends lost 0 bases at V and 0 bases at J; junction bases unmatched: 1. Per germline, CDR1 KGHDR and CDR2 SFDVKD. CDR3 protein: CATSDLTSGGSTDTQYF. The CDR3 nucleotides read TGTGCCACCAGTGATTTGACTAGCGGGGGTAGCACAGATACGCAGTATTTT.

CDR3 sequence: CASSQRGGPGYGYTF. The CDR3 DNA is TGCGCCAGCAGCCAACGGGGAGGGCCCGGCTATGGCTACACCTTC. This chain uses TRBV4-1 with TRBJ1-2, with D hard to call. This CDR3 has 15 amino acids. V was trimmed by 2 bases and J by 4 bases, leaving 14 bases between them. In germline, CDR1 is MGHRA, CDR2 YSYEKL.

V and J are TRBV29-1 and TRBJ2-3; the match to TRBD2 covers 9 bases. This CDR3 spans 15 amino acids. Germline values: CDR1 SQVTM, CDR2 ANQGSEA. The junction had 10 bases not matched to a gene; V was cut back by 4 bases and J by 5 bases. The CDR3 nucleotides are TGCAGCGTTGCCAGGGCTAGCGGGGTTGGAGATACGCAGTATTTT. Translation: CSVARASGVGDTQYF.

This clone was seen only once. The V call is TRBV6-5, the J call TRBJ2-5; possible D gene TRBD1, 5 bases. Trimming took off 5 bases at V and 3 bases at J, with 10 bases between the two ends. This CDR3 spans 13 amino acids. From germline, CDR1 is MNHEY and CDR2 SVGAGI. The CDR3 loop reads CASSQTVKETQYF. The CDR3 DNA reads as TGTGCCAGCAGTCAGACAGTGAAAGAGACCCAGTACTTC.

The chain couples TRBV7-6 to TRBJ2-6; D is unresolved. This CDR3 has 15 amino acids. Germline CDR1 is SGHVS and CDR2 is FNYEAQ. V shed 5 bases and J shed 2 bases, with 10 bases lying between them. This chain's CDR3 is CASSVSGPGANVLTF. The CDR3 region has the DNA TGTGCCAGCAGCGTAAGTGGCCCTGGGGCCAACGTCCTGACTTTC.

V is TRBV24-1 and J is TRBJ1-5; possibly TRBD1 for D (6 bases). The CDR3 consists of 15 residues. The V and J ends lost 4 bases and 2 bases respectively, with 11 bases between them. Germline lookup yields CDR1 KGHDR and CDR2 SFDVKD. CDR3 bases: TGTGCCACCAGTGAACAGGGAGAGGGCAATCAGCCCCAGCATTTT. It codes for CATSEQGEGNQPQHF.

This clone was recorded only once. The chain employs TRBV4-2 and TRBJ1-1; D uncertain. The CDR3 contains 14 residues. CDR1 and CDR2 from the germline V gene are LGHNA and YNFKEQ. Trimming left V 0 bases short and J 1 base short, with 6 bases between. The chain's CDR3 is CASSQEGKNTEAFF. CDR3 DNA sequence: TGTGCCAGCAGCCAAGAGGGCAAGAACACTGAAGCTTTCTTT.